This TCR beta chain is from a study of blood T cell repertoires in COVID-19. Profiling relied on immunoSEQ multiplex PCR, and the TCRdb table lists in-frame clones only, not all of them. In the table there are 190,000 or so clones, just under 90% of which are singletons. V gave up 6 bases and J gave up 10 bases, with 15 bases separating them. The length of the CDR3 is 12 residues. Germline CDR1 and CDR2: MDHEN and SYDVKM. The sequence came from a man in his fifties or sixties who had recovered from COVID-19. V gene TRBV28 combines with J gene TRBJ1-1, with D unclear. The sample taken for sequencing was peripheral blood. This CDR3 reads CASRRSATPAFF. The CDR3 DNA reads as TGTGCCAGCAGGAGGAGTGCAACGCCAGCTTTCTTT.